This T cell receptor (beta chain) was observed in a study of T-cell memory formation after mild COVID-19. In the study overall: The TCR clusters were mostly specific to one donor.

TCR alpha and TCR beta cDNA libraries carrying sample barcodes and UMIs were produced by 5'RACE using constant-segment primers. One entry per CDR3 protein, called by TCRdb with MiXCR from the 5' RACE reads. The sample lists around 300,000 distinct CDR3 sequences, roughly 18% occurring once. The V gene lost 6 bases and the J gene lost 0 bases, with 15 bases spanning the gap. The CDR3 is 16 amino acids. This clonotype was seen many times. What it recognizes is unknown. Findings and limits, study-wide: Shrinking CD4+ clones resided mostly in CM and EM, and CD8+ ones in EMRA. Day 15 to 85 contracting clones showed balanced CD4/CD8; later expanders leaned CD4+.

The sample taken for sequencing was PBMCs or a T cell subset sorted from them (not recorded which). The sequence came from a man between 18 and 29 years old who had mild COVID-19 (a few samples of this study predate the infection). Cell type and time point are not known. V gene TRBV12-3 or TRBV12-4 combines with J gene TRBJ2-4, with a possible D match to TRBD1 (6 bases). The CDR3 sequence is CASSPTGSLAKNIQYF. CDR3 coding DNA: TGTGCCAGCAGCCCCACAGGGTCCCTAGCCAAAAACATTCAGTACTTC.